The sequence of this T cell receptor beta chain was determined in a study of blood T cell repertoires in COVID-19. Background on the study: Donors in the United States, Italy and Spain gave samples during acute or convalescent COVID-19.

Individuals drawn from approximately 26 US areas were about 18 to 90 years old. Categorization into cohorts depended on clinical history that participants reported. Two consecutive negative NP/OP PCR tests, clearance, or resolved symptoms defined Cohort 3 recovery. The assay was immunoSEQ multiplex PCR, and TCRdb's table has in-frame clones only and misses some. There are around 300,000 clones in the sample; around 90% occur only once, and roughly 1.1% lies in the top ten. The CDR3 totals 18 residues. The V gene's germline CDR1 is SGHDN and CDR2 FVKESK. V lost 3 bases to trimming and J lost 8 bases; unmatched junction nucleotides: 14.

Sequenced material: PBMCs or T cells enriched from blood (not recorded which). The rearrangement joins TRBV14 to TRBJ2-1, with 12 nucleotides matching TRBD2. The origin of this receptor is a woman aged 25-40 years who had recovered from COVID-19. The CDR3 DNA is TGTGCCAGCAGCCATCCCGGACTAGCGGGACCTCCCCGGCATGAGCAGTTCTTC. Amino acid sequence: CASSHPGLAGPPRHEQFF.